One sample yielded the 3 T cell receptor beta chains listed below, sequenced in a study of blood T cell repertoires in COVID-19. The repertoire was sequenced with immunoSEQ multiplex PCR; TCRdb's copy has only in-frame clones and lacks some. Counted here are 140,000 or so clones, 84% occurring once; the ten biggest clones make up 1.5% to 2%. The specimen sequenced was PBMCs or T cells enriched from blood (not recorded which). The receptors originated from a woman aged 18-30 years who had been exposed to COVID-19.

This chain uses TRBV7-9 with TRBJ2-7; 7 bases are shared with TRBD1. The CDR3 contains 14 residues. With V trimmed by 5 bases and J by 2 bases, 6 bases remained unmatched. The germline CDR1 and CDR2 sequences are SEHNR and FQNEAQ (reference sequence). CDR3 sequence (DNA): TGTGCCAGCAGCCCCGGGGACAGAACCTACGAGCAGTACTTC. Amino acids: CASSPGDRTYEQYF.

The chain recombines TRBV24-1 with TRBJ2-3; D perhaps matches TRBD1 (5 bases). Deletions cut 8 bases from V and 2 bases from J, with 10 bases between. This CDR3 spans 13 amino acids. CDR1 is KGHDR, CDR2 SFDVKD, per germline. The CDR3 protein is CATMGQNTDTQYF. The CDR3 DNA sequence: TGTGCCACCATGGGGCAGAACACAGATACGCAGTATTTT.

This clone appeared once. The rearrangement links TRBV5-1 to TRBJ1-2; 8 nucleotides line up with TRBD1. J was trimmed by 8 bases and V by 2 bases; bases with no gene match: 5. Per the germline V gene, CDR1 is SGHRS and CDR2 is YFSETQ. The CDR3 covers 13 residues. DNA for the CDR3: TGCGCCAGCAGCTTCCAGGGGGCGGAAGGCTACACCTTC. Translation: CASSFQGAEGYTF.